The 8 T cell receptor beta chains presented below share a single source sample, sequenced in a study of T cell responses to AZD1222 COVID-19 vaccine. Only in-frame clones appear in the TCRdb table, and some are missing; sequencing was by immunoSEQ multiplex PCR. The table has around 97,000 clones, roughly 87% seen once; the top ten hold about 5%. Sequencing used peripheral blood, obtained on day 0 of AZD1222 vaccination. The receptors shown here come from an adult in good health.

The chain carries TRBV10-1 and TRBJ1-6; 7 nucleotides agree with TRBD1. Germline CDR1 and CDR2: WNHNN and SYGVQD (reference sequence). V was pared by 6 bases and J by 5 bases, with 19 bases of the junction left unmatched. CDR3 length: 19 residues. The CDR3 loop reads CASRNSRNYTGDHNSPLHF. The CDR3 region has the DNA TGCGCCAGCAGGAACTCAAGAAACTATACAGGGGATCATAATTCACCCCTCCACTTT.

The genes are TRBV5-1 and TRBJ1-1, with 7 bases lining up with TRBD1. The J segment lost 4 bases and the V segment lost 0 bases, leaving 3 bases of the junction unmatched. The germline CDR1 and CDR2 sequences are SGHRS and YFSETQ. The CDR3 consists of 14 residues. The CDR3 is CASSLVAGGTEAFF. The CDR3 DNA is TGCGCCAGCAGCTTGGTGGCAGGGGGCACTGAAGCTTTCTTT.

J is TRBJ2-7 and V is TRBV19; no reliable D call. V was trimmed by 8 bases and J by 0 bases, leaving 11 bases between them. The CDR3 extends over 13 amino acids. The germline gives CDR1 LNHDA, CDR2 SQIVND (reference sequence). CDR3 DNA: TGTGCCAGTGGATACCCTGGCTCCTACGAGCAGTACTTC. Its translation: CASGYPGSYEQYF.

J is TRBJ1-6 and V is TRBV7-7, with 11 bases identical to TRBD1. V lost 6 bases to trimming and J lost 9 bases; unmatched junction nucleotides: 13. The CDR3 covers 17 residues. The V gene's germline CDR1 is SSHAT and CDR2 FNYEAQ (reference sequence). In DNA form, the CDR3 reads TGTGCCAGCAGTTCCCCCGGACAGGGGGCTCGAGGTTCACCCCTCCACTTT. It specifies CASSSPGQGARGSPLHF.

The chain employs TRBV6-6 and TRBJ1-2; TRBD1 matches at 7 bases. Germline values: CDR1 MNHNY, CDR2 SVGAGI (reference sequence). The CDR3 has 14 amino acids. J was trimmed by 2 bases and V by 9 bases; bases with no gene match: 9. The chain's CDR3 is CASRTQGENYGYTF. The CDR3 DNA sequence: TGTGCCAGTCGAACCCAGGGGGAAAACTATGGCTACACCTTC.

The CDR3 loop is CASSPVSGGIMNTEAFF. The DNA of the CDR3 is TGTGCCAGCAGCCCAGTCTCCGGGGGAATCATGAACACTGAAGCTTTCTTT. The chain joins TRBV11-2 to TRBJ1-1; tentatively, D is TRBD1 (5 bases). The V gene lost 5 bases and the J gene lost 0 bases, with 19 bases spanning the gap. Germline V gene lookup returns CDR1 SGHAT and CDR2 FQNNGV. The CDR3 has 17 residues. The full variable domain, rest sourced from reference TRBV11-2 and TRBJ1-1, is EAGVAQSPRYKIIEKRQSVAFWCNPISGHATLYWYQQILGQGPKLLIQFQNNGVVDDSQLPKDRFSAERLKGVDSTLKIQPAKLEDSAVYLCASSPVSGGIMNTEAFFGQGTRLTVV.

This clone appeared once. This sequence joins TRBV4-1 and TRBJ1-2, with 9 bases identical to TRBD1. CDR3 size: 17 residues. Trimming cost V 0 bases and J 4 bases; bases outside gene matches: 9. Germline CDR1 MGHRA, CDR2 YSYEKL. The CDR3 loop reads CASSQDLWDRETYGYTF. The CDR3, as DNA: TGCGCCAGCAGCCAAGATCTCTGGGACAGGGAAACCTATGGCTACACCTTC.

The V call is TRBV6-4, the J call TRBJ1-5; the D is unclear. The CDR3 is 15 amino acids. Between the trimmed V and J ends, which lost 0 bases and 6 bases, there was a span of 12 bases. CDR1 is MRHNA, CDR2 SNTAGT, per germline. The CDR3 DNA is TGTGCCAGCAGTGACTCCAAGGCGGGCCCTCAGCCCCAGCATTTT. Translating it yields CASSDSKAGPQPQHF.